The rows below give T cell receptor beta chains drawn from one sample of a study of cytomegalovirus exposure and HLA in healthy donors. The table came from immunoSEQ multiplex PCR; TCRdb's copy has only in-frame clones and leaves some out. Of roughly 330,000 clones in the sample, roughly 87% were seen once. Sample: PBMCs. Receptor source: a woman in her thirties in good health and CMV-seropositive. The CDR3 runs from the conserved cysteine through the conserved F or W. The order of the fields is CDR3 DNA, CDR3 protein, J gene, D gene, clone size, V gene. A D gene is named only where the DNA matches it firmly. Clone size appears in some rows only: once, few, many, or a class for an expanded clone.

CDR3nt: TGTGCCAGCAGTACCCGACTAGCGGCGGCAGATACGCAGTATTTT
CDR3aa: CASSTRLAAADTQYF
j_gene: TRBJ2-3
d_gene: TRBD2
abundance: .
v_gene: TRBV2

CDR3nt: TGTGCCAGCAGCTTAGCGGGGGGCTCTGGGGAGACCCAGTACTTC
CDR3aa: CASSLAGGSGETQYF
j_gene: TRBJ2-5
d_gene: .
abundance: .
v_gene: TRBV11-2

CDR3nt: TGTGCCAGCACGGAATACACTGAAGCTTTCTTT
CDR3aa: CASTEYTEAFF
j_gene: TRBJ1-1
d_gene: .
abundance: few
v_gene: TRBV28

CDR3nt: TGTGCCAGCAGCTCTCCCCCTACAGGGGACTATGGCTACACCTTC
CDR3aa: CASSSPPTGDYGYTF
j_gene: TRBJ1-2
d_gene: TRBD1
abundance: few
v_gene: TRBV5-4

CDR3nt: TGTGCCAGCAGCGGAGTGGGGTCCTACAATGAGCAGTTCTTC
CDR3aa: CASSGVGSYNEQFF
j_gene: TRBJ2-1
d_gene: .
abundance: .
v_gene: TRBV11-3

CDR3nt: TGTGCCAGCAGCCCCCCGGGGGGGCGTGTGAACACTGAAGCTTTCTTT
CDR3aa: CASSPPGGRVNTEAFF
j_gene: TRBJ1-1
d_gene: .
abundance: .
v_gene: TRBV9

CDR3nt: TGTGCCTGGAGGGTTAGCGGGGGAAGGGGTACGCAGTATTTT
CDR3aa: CAWRVSGGRGTQYF
j_gene: TRBJ2-3
d_gene: TRBD2
abundance: .
v_gene: TRBV30

CDR3nt: TGTGCCAGCAGCTTAGGGCAGTCCTACGAGCAGTACTTC
CDR3aa: CASSLGQSYEQYF
j_gene: TRBJ2-7
d_gene: .
abundance: few
v_gene: TRBV11-1

CDR3nt: TGCGCCAGCCTGGGGGGGGCAGAAGCCACAGATACGCAGTATTTT
CDR3aa: CASLGGAEATDTQYF
j_gene: TRBJ2-3
d_gene: .
abundance: .
v_gene: TRBV5-1

CDR3nt: TGTGCCAGCAGCGTCCAGGGGCGGACTGAAGCTTTCTTT
CDR3aa: CASSVQGRTEAFF
j_gene: TRBJ1-1
d_gene: .
abundance: few
v_gene: TRBV28

CDR3nt: TGTGCCAGCAGTTTGGTAGCGCTACCCCAAGAGACCCAGTACTTC
CDR3aa: CASSLVALPQETQYF
j_gene: TRBJ2-5
d_gene: .
abundance: .
v_gene: TRBV27

CDR3nt: TGTGCCAGCAGTCGAGGGGTCGCCTACGAGCAGTACTTC
CDR3aa: CASSRGVAYEQYF
j_gene: TRBJ2-7
d_gene: .
abundance: .
v_gene: TRBV6-5

CDR3nt: TGTGCCAGCAGAAGATCAACGAGCTCTGGGGCCAACGTCCTGACTTTC
CDR3aa: CASRRSTSSGANVLTF
j_gene: TRBJ2-6
d_gene: .
abundance: .
v_gene: TRBV11-2

CDR3nt: TGTGCCAGCAATCCGGGAGGCGTCACCTACAATGAGCAGTTCTTC
CDR3aa: CASNPGGVTYNEQFF
j_gene: TRBJ2-1
d_gene: TRBD2
abundance: .
v_gene: TRBV6-5

CDR3nt: TGTGCCAGCAGCTTAGGGCAGGGCGACTACGAGCAGTACTTC
CDR3aa: CASSLGQGDYEQYF
j_gene: TRBJ2-7
d_gene: .
abundance: .
v_gene: TRBV7-3

CDR3nt: TGTGCCTGGAGCAGGACTAAAAACACCGGGGAGCTGTTTTTT
CDR3aa: CAWSRTKNTGELFF
j_gene: TRBJ2-2
d_gene: .
abundance: few
v_gene: TRBV30

CDR3nt: TGTGCCTGGAGTGTCTTCGACAGGGGGAGGAATGGCTACACCTTC
CDR3aa: CAWSVFDRGRNGYTF
j_gene: TRBJ1-2
d_gene: TRBD1
abundance: .
v_gene: TRBV30

CDR3nt: TGTGCCAGCAGTGTGGCAAGGCCTCACCTGGAGACCCAGTACTTC
CDR3aa: CASSVARPHLETQYF
j_gene: TRBJ2-5
d_gene: .
abundance: .
v_gene: TRBV27

CDR3nt: TGTGCCAGCAGCTTAGATTCCTGGGAAACAGGGGCCGGGAGCTACAATGAGCAGTTCTTC
CDR3aa: CASSLDSWETGAGSYNEQFF
j_gene: TRBJ2-1
d_gene: .
abundance: .
v_gene: TRBV11-3

CDR3nt: TGTGCCACCAGCACCTGGACAGAGGACGAGCAGTACTTC
CDR3aa: CATSTWTEDEQYF
j_gene: TRBJ2-7
d_gene: .
abundance: .
v_gene: TRBV15

CDR3nt: TGTGCCAGCCGGACCAGACTGGGACACACCGGGGAGCTGTTTTTT
CDR3aa: CASRTRLGHTGELFF
j_gene: TRBJ2-2
d_gene: .
abundance: .
v_gene: TRBV28

CDR3nt: TGTGCCACCCGGGGGGGCCCCTACAATGAGCAGTTCTTC
CDR3aa: CATRGGPYNEQFF
j_gene: TRBJ2-1
d_gene: TRBD2
abundance: .
v_gene: TRBV6-4

CDR3nt: TGTGCCAGCAGCTTTGGGTCCTCTGGAAACACCATATATTTT
CDR3aa: CASSFGSSGNTIYF
j_gene: TRBJ1-3
d_gene: .
abundance: .
v_gene: TRBV7-2

CDR3nt: TGTGCCAGCAGGCTGGACAGGAGCAATCAGCCCCAGCATTTT
CDR3aa: CASRLDRSNQPQHF
j_gene: TRBJ1-5
d_gene: TRBD1
abundance: .
v_gene: TRBV6-5

CDR3nt: TGTGCCAGCAGTAAGACAAGTGGCTGGGCCAACGTCCTGACTTTC
CDR3aa: CASSKTSGWANVLTF
j_gene: TRBJ2-6
d_gene: .
abundance: .
v_gene: TRBV6-5

CDR3nt: TGTGCCAGCAGCTTCTTGACTTCGGAATCTAACTATGGCTACACCTTC
CDR3aa: CASSFLTSESNYGYTF
j_gene: TRBJ1-2
d_gene: .
abundance: .
v_gene: TRBV5-6

CDR3nt: TGTGCCAGCACCCTCACCGGAAGGGCAGTCAACAATGAGCAGTTCTTC
CDR3aa: CASTLTGRAVNNEQFF
j_gene: TRBJ2-1
d_gene: .
abundance: once
v_gene: TRBV2

CDR3nt: TGTGCCGCGGTGGGACTAGCGGGAGAGTACGAGCAGTACTTC
CDR3aa: CAAVGLAGEYEQYF
j_gene: TRBJ2-7
d_gene: TRBD2
abundance: .
v_gene: TRBV28

CDR3nt: TGTGCCAGCAGCTTAGCGGGCAATAGCAATCAGCCCCAGCATTTT
CDR3aa: CASSLAGNSNQPQHF
j_gene: TRBJ1-5
d_gene: .
abundance: once
v_gene: TRBV7-8

CDR3nt: TGTGCCAGCAACGTCGGTGATATTGGAAACACCATATATTTT
CDR3aa: CASNVGDIGNTIYF
j_gene: TRBJ1-3
d_gene: .
abundance: few
v_gene: TRBV2

CDR3nt: TGTGCCACCAGCGGAATTTCGCGGGGGAACCCCCGAGAGCAGTTCTTC
CDR3aa: CATSGISRGNPREQFF
j_gene: TRBJ2-1
d_gene: TRBD2
abundance: once
v_gene: TRBV15

CDR3nt: TGTGCCAGCAGTCAATCCCTCGGGACAGGGGAATCTAACTATGGCTACACCTTC
CDR3aa: CASSQSLGTGESNYGYTF
j_gene: TRBJ1-2
d_gene: TRBD1
abundance: .
v_gene: TRBV27

CDR3nt: TGTGCCAGCAGTTTTGGACTCGGGGGGACTGAAGCTTTCTTT
CDR3aa: CASSFGLGGTEAFF
j_gene: TRBJ1-1
d_gene: .
abundance: .
v_gene: TRBV28

CDR3nt: TGCGCCAGCGCTCGGACAGGGCGATCCCCAGATACGCAGTATTTT
CDR3aa: CASARTGRSPDTQYF
j_gene: TRBJ2-3
d_gene: TRBD1
abundance: .
v_gene: TRBV5-1

CDR3nt: TGTGCCAGTCTACAGGGGGCGGCTCTCAATCAGCCCCAGCATTTT
CDR3aa: CASLQGAALNQPQHF
j_gene: TRBJ1-5
d_gene: TRBD1
abundance: .
v_gene: TRBV19

CDR3nt: TGTGCCAGCAGCCAAGATGGGACAAATCCTGGTTTTTCACCCCTCCACTTT
CDR3aa: CASSQDGTNPGFSPLHF
j_gene: TRBJ1-6
d_gene: .
abundance: few
v_gene: TRBV14

CDR3nt: TGTGCCAGCAGCTTAGGACCCCGGGACAGAAATTCACCCCTCCACTTT
CDR3aa: CASSLGPRDRNSPLHF
j_gene: TRBJ1-6
d_gene: TRBD1
abundance: .
v_gene: TRBV7-2

CDR3nt: TGTGCCAGCAGCCCGGACGCAAACAATGAGCAGTTCTTC
CDR3aa: CASSPDANNEQFF
j_gene: TRBJ2-1
d_gene: .
abundance: once
v_gene: TRBV27

CDR3nt: TGTGCCAGCAGCAAAGCAGGGATGAACACTGAAGCTTTCTTT
CDR3aa: CASSKAGMNTEAFF
j_gene: TRBJ1-1
d_gene: .
abundance: .
v_gene: TRBV14

CDR3nt: TGCAGCGCCGGGGAGGGGACTAAGAGCTACGAGCAGTACTTC
CDR3aa: CSAGEGTKSYEQYF
j_gene: TRBJ2-7
d_gene: TRBD2
abundance: .
v_gene: TRBV29-1

CDR3nt: TGTGCCAGCAGCGCGCAGGGATCAGCCGTGGACTATGGCTACACCTTC
CDR3aa: CASSAQGSAVDYGYTF
j_gene: TRBJ1-2
d_gene: .
abundance: .
v_gene: TRBV9

CDR3nt: TGTGCCAGCAGCTTGGGATCTAGCGCTTCCTACGAGCAGTACTTC
CDR3aa: CASSLGSSASYEQYF
j_gene: TRBJ2-7
d_gene: .
abundance: .
v_gene: TRBV5-8

CDR3nt: TGTGCCAGCAGCTTAGCGCGAGGTGGAGCGCAGACTGAAGCTTTCTTT
CDR3aa: CASSLARGGAQTEAFF
j_gene: TRBJ1-1
d_gene: .
abundance: .
v_gene: TRBV7-6

CDR3nt: TGCAGCGTTGACAGGGAAAACACTGAAGCTTTCTTT
CDR3aa: CSVDRENTEAFF
j_gene: TRBJ1-1
d_gene: .
abundance: .
v_gene: TRBV29-1